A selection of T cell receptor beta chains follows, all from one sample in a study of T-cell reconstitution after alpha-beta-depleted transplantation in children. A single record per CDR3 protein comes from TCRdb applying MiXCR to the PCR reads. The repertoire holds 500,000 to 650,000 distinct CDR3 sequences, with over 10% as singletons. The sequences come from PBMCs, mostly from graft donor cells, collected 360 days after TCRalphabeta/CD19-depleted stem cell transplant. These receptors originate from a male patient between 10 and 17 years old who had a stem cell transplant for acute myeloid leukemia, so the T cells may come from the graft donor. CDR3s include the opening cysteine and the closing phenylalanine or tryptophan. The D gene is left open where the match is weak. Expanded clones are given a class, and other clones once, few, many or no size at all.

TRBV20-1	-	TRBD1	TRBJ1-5	TGCAGTGCTATACACCCACGCAGGGGGTTGTTTGGCAATCAGCCCCAGCATTTT	CSAIHPRRGLFGNQPQHF
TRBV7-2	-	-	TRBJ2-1	TGTGCCAGCAGCTTAGAAAGCGCCACCTACAATGAGCAGTTCTTC	CASSLESATYNEQFF
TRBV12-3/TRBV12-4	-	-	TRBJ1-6	TGTGCCAGCAGTCGCAGGGAATCCCATTCACCCCTCCACTTT	CASSRRESHSPLHF
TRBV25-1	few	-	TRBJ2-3	TGTGCCAGCAGTGAATTCGGCAGCACAGATACGCAGTATTTT	CASSEFGSTDTQYF
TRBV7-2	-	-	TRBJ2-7	TGTGCCAGCAGGGTCACGGGGGCGTCCTACGAGCAGTACTTC	CASRVTGASYEQYF
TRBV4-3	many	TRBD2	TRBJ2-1	TGCGCCAGGAGGCCTAGCGGGGCCTACAATGAGCAGTTCTTC	CARRPSGAYNEQFF
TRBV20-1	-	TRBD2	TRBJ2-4	TGCAGTGCTAGCGGGAGGGCCTCGCGGGCCAAAAACATTCAGTACTTC	CSASGRASRAKNIQYF
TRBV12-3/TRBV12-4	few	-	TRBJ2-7	TGTGCCAGCAGTTTAAACGGCCCAGGGGTATACGAGCAGTACTTC	CASSLNGPGVYEQYF
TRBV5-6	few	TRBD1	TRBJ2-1	TGTGCCAGCAGCTACAGGGGACGGGAGCAGTTCTTC	CASSYRGREQFF
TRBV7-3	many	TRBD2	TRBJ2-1	TGTGCCAGCAGCTTAAGGCGGGGGGCTACGTCCTACAATGAGCAGTTCTTC	CASSLRRGATSYNEQFF
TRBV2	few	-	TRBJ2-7	TGTGCCAGCAGCCACGGCTGGAACTCCTACGAGCAGTACTTC	CASSHGWNSYEQYF
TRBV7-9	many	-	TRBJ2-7	TGTGCCAGCAGCTTACAGGGCCTTTACGAGCAGTACTTC	CASSLQGLYEQYF
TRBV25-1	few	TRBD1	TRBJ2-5	TGTGCCAGCAGTGAACCGCGGACAGGGTGGGCCCAAGAGACCCAGTACTTC	CASSEPRTGWAQETQYF
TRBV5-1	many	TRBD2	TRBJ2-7	TGCGCCAGCAGCTTGGTAAATCCTAGCGGAACCTACGAGCAGTACTTC	CASSLVNPSGTYEQYF
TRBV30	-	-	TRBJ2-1	TGTGCCTGGAGTGCCCCCTTCCTTAGCGGAAGGGTAAGTCAGTTCTTC	CAWSAPFLSGRVSQFF
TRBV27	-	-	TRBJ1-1	TGTGCCAGCAGTCTATTGGGGCAGGGTAGGGACACTGAAGCTTTCTTT	CASSLLGQGRDTEAFF
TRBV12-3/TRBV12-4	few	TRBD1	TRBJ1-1	TGTGCCAGCAGTCTCGGACAGGGCGCCATGAACACTGAAGCTTTCTTT	CASSLGQGAMNTEAFF
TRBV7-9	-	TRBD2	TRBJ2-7	TGTGCCAGCAGCTTGGGGATGACTAGCGGGAGGGAAAACGAGCAGTACTTC	CASSLGMTSGRENEQYF
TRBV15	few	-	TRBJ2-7	TGTGCCACCAGCAAAGATCCAGGTACCTACGAGCAGTACTTC	CATSKDPGTYEQYF
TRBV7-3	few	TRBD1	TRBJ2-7	TGTGCCAGCAGCCCCGAGGGGGCAGTTCTGGCCTACGAGCAGTACTTC	CASSPEGAVLAYEQYF
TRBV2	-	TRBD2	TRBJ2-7	TGTGCCAGCAGAGCCCTTCTAGCGGGAAGCTACGAGCAGTACTTC	CASRALLAGSYEQYF
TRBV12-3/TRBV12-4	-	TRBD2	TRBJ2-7	TGTGCCAGCAGTTTCCGAACCAGCGGGAAGGTTTCCTACGAGCAGTACTTC	CASSFRTSGKVSYEQYF
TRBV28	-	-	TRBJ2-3	TGTGCCAGCGTGGCTGTGGGGGGCCGCACAGATACGCAGTATTTT	CASVAVGGRTDTQYF
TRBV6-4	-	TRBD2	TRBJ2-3	TGTGCCAGCAGTCCTCTCTCTAGCGGGTCCACAGATACGCAGTATTTT	CASSPLSSGSTDTQYF
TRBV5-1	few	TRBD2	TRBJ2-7	TGCGCCAGCAGCTTGGCTCTAGCGGAGTCCTACGAGCAGTACTTC	CASSLALAESYEQYF
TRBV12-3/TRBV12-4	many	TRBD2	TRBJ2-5	TGTGCCAGCAGCCCCTCGGGGGGTGGCGGGACCCAGTACTTC	CASSPSGGGGTQYF
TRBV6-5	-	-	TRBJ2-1	TGTGCCAGCAGTTCCCCTGGGGGAAAAGGCAATGAGCAGTTCTTC	CASSSPGGKGNEQFF
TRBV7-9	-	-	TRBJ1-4	TGTGCCAGCAGCTTGACAGACAATGGTGAAAAACTGTTTTTT	CASSLTDNGEKLFF
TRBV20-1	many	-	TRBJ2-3	TGCAGTGCTCGACCCAGGAGGGGCTACACAGATACGCAGTATTTT	CSARPRRGYTDTQYF